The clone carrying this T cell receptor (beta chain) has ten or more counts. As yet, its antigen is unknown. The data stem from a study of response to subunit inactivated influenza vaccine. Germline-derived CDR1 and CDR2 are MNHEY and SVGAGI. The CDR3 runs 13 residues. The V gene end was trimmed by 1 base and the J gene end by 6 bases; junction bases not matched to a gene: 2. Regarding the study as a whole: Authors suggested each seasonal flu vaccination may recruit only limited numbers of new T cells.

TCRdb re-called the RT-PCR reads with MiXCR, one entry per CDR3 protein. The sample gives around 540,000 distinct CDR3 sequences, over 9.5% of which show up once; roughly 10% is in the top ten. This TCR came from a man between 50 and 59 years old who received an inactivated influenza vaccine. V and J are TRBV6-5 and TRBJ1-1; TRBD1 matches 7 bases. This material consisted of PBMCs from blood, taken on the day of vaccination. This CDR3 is CASSYYRGPEAFF. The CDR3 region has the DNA TGTGCCAGCAGTTACTACAGGGGCCCTGAAGCTTTCTTT.